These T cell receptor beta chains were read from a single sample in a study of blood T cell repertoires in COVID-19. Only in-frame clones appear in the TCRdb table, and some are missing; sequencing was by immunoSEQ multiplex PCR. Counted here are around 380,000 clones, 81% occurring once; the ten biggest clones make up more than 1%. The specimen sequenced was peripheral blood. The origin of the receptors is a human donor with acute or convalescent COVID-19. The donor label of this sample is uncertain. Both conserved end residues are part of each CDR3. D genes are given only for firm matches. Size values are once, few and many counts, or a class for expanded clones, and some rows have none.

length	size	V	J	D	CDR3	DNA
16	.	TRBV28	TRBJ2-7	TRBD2	CASSLKASGRTHEQYF	TGTGCCAGCAGTTTAAAGGCTAGCGGGAGAACCCACGAGCAGTACTTC
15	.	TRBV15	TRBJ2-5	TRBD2	CATSRNIAGLETQYF	TGTGCCACCAGCAGAAACATAGCGGGGTTGGAGACCCAGTACTTC
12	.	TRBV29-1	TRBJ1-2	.	CSVEDTWRGYTF	TGCAGCGTTGAGGACACTTGGCGGGGCTACACCTTC
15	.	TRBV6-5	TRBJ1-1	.	CASTSGGGGGTEAFF	TGTGCCAGCACCTCCGGGGGGGGCGGTGGCACTGAAGCTTTCTTT
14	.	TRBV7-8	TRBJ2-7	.	CASSSGSRFYEQYF	TGTGCCAGCAGCTCCGGGAGTCGGTTCTACGAGCAGTACTTC
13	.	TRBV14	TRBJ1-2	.	CASSQDRGISLTF	TGTGCCAGCAGCCAAGACAGGGGCATAAGTTTGACCTTC
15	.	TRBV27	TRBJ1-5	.	CASSSQQDSNQPQHF	TGTGCCAGCAGTTCCCAACAAGATAGCAATCAGCCCCAGCATTTT
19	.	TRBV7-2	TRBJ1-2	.	CASSLGGGRRTDLIRGYTF	TGTGCCAGCAGCTTAGGGGGGGGGCGTCGGACTGATTTGATCCGTGGCTACACCTTC
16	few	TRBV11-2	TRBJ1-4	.	CASSSLQGAANEKLFF	TGTGCCAGCAGCTCATTACAGGGAGCAGCTAATGAAAAACTGTTTTTT
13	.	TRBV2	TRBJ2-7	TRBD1	CASRRDSSYEQYF	TGTGCCAGCAGGAGGGACAGCTCCTACGAGCAGTACTTC
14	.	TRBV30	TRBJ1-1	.	CAWIPPRRNTEAFF	TGTGCCTGGATCCCGCCCCGGAGGAACACTGAAGCTTTCTTT